These 25 T cell receptor beta chains originate from one sample sequenced in a study of cytomegalovirus exposure and HLA in healthy donors. The PCR had 60 Vbeta and 13 Jbeta primers. Repertoires were generated with immunoSEQ multiplex PCR, while TCRdb's copy carries only in-frame clones and drops some. Seen here are about 150,000 clones, approximately 81% observed once, and the top ten hold about 4.1%. The material sequenced was PBMCs. The receptors come from a woman aged 40-49 years in good health and CMV-seropositive.

The chain recombines TRBV9 with TRBJ1-2; D is ambiguous. CDR1 and CDR2 (germline): SGDLS, YYNGEE. Between the trimmed V and J ends, which lost 3 bases and 8 bases, there was a span of 8 bases. This CDR3 has 11 residues. The CDR3 protein is CASSGGWGYTF. As DNA, the CDR3 is TGTGCCAGCAGCGGCGGATGGGGCTACACCTTC.

CDR3 coding DNA: TGTGCCAGCAGCTGGATTTTACAGGGGTGGGAGACCCAGTACTTC. It encodes CASSWILQGWETQYF. The genes are TRBV7-6 and TRBJ2-5; 7 bases match TRBD1. The CDR3 is 15 amino acids. CDR1 is SGHVS and CDR2 is FNYEAQ in the germline V gene. V was pared by 4 bases and J by 5 bases, with 10 bases of the junction left unmatched. The whole variable domain, remainder taken from reference TRBV7-6 and TRBJ2-5, is GAGVSQSPRYKVTKRGQDVALRCDPISGHVSLYWYRQALGQGPEFLTYFNYEAQQDKSGLPNDRFSAERPEGSISTLTIQRTEQRDSAMYRCASSWILQGWETQYFGPGTRLLVL.

This clone has only a few counts. CDR3 residues: CSARGQIEAFF. As DNA, the CDR3 is TGCAGTGCTAGAGGACAAATTGAAGCTTTCTTT. J is TRBJ1-1 and V is TRBV20-1, with no clear D. From germline, CDR1 is DFQATT and CDR2 SNEGSKA (reference sequence). Trimming cost V 1 base and J 7 bases, with 7 bases left between them. CDR3 length: 11 amino acids.

The chain carries TRBV5-6 and TRBJ2-5; TRBD2 matches 7 bases. Germline V gene data show CDR1 as SGHDT and CDR2 as YYEEEE. Unmatched junction bases numbered 10, after V lost 0 bases and J lost 5 bases. The CDR3 is 16 amino acids. CDR3 sequence (DNA): TGTGCCAGCAGCTTGGCCGGAGGAGGGCGGGGGGAGACCCAGTACTTC. Its translation: CASSLAGGGRGETQYF.

The chain joins TRBV10-3 to TRBJ2-6; D possibly corresponds to TRBD2 (5 bases). V was shortened by 5 bases and J by 1 base, with 6 bases between the two germline ends. The germline V gene encodes CDR1 ENHRY and CDR2 SYGVKD. CDR3 length equals 14 residues. The CDR3 DNA reads TGTGCCATCAGTCGGGAATCTGGGGCCAACGTCCTGACTTTC. It is translated as CAISRESGANVLTF.

The genes are TRBV7-2 and TRBJ1-6, with 7 bases identical to TRBD1. Germline CDR1 SGHTA, CDR2 FQGNSA. The CDR3 sequence is 15 residues long. Trimming at V came to 2 bases and at J to 7 bases, leaving 5 bases not matched to a gene. The CDR3 loop is CASSLRQGENSPLHF. The DNA of the CDR3 is TGTGCCAGCAGCTTACGACAGGGCGAAAATTCACCCCTCCACTTT.

Only one count was recorded for this clone. V and J are TRBV19 and TRBJ1-1; D ambiguous. The CDR3 is 13 residues long. The ends were cut back, 7 bases at V and 0 bases at J, with 9 bases in the middle. Germline values: CDR1 LNHDA, CDR2 SQIVND (reference sequence). The CDR3 loop reads CASMRSLNTEAFF. The CDR3 DNA follows: TGTGCCAGTATGAGAAGTTTGAACACTGAAGCTTTCTTT.

The chain has TRBV27 and TRBJ2-7; D is uncertain. Trimming took off 2 bases at V and 1 base at J, with 6 bases between the two ends. Germline V CDR1 and CDR2: MNHEY, SMNVEV (reference sequence). There are 13 residues in the CDR3. CDR3: CASSLLSSYEQYF. The CDR3 nucleotides are TGTGCCAGCAGTTTACTTAGTTCCTACGAGCAGTACTTC.

This clone is a singleton in its sample. The chain combines TRBV7-2 with TRBJ1-4; the match to TRBD1 covers 7 bases. The V and J ends lost 4 bases and 0 bases, in that order; junction bases with no gene match: 11. The germline gives CDR1 SGHTA, CDR2 FQGNSA. The CDR3 is 18 residues long. The DNA for the CDR3 is TGTGCCAGCAGCTCCATGACAGGGTGGCCCACAACTAATGAAAAACTGTTTTTT. Its protein product is CASSSMTGWPTTNEKLFF.

J is TRBJ2-7 and V is TRBV2, with 9 bases fitting TRBD1. The germline gives CDR1 SNHLY, CDR2 FYNNEI. V was clipped by 4 bases and J by 7 bases; unmatched bases: 5. The CDR3 loop spans 13 amino acids. The chain's CDR3 is CASSGGQGLEQYF. In DNA form, the CDR3 reads TGTGCCAGCAGTGGGGGACAGGGATTGGAGCAGTACTTC.

This chain uses TRBV6-5 with TRBJ1-1, with 10 bases identical to TRBD1. CDR1 and CDR2 from the germline V gene are MNHEY and SVGAGI. This CDR3 comprises 14 residues. Trimming cost V 7 bases and J 7 bases; bases outside gene matches: 9. The CDR3, as DNA: TGTGCCAGCAAGGGACAGGGGACGTTCGGTGAAGCTTTCTTT. Translating it yields CASKGQGTFGEAFF.

The CDR3 is CASSLGAGPYEQYF. DNA of the CDR3: TGTGCCAGCAGCTTGGGGGCAGGCCCCTACGAGCAGTACTTC. The chain employs TRBV7-6 and TRBJ2-7; TRBD1 might be the D (6 bases). Trimming stripped 3 bases from V and 2 bases from J, with 11 bases between. Germline CDR1 and CDR2: SGHVS and FNYEAQ. This CDR3 comprises 14 residues.

This rearrangement joins TRBV27 to TRBJ2-2; 9 bases match TRBD2. Trimming at V came to 1 base and at J to 6 bases, leaving 6 bases not matched to a gene. The germline V gene encodes CDR1 MNHEY and CDR2 SMNVEV (reference sequence). The CDR3 has 16 residues. In nucleotides, the CDR3 is TGTGCCAGCAGTTTATGGGCGGGGGGGCCCCCCGGGGAGCTGTTTTTT. This gives the protein CASSLWAGGPPGELFF.

The chain employs TRBV4-3 and TRBJ1-4; D uncertain. CDR3 length equals 15 residues. V was clipped by 0 bases and J by 12 bases, with 17 bases between them. Per the germline V gene, CDR1 is LGHNA and CDR2 is YSLEER. Written as DNA, the CDR3 is TGCGCCAGCAGCCAAGAGTCGTCACAGTTGGAGGAACTGTTTTTT. The encoded protein is CASSQESSQLEELFF.

V is TRBV28 and J is TRBJ1-1; TRBD1 is a possible D gene (5 bases). The CDR3 is made up of 14 amino acids. V dropped 3 bases and J dropped 1 base, with 9 bases sitting between them. Germline lookup yields CDR1 MDHEN and CDR2 SYDVKM. The CDR3 DNA reads TGTGCCAGCAGTTTGGGGCAGAAGAACACTGAAGCTTTCTTT. It specifies CASSLGQKNTEAFF.

This rearrangement joins TRBV5-1 to TRBJ2-3; 10 nucleotides line up with TRBD2. Trimming removed 4 bases from V and 6 bases from J; junction bases left unmatched: 11. CDR3 size: 16 residues. CDR1 and CDR2 (germline): SGHRS, YFSETQ. Written as DNA, the CDR3 is TGCGCCAGCAGCCTACGGACTAGCGGAGGGGCGGATACGCAGTATTTT. Its translation: CASSLRTSGGADTQYF.

The J gene is TRBJ2-5, the V gene TRBV5-8; D remains ambiguous. The V gene lost 0 bases and the J gene lost 1 base, with 7 bases spanning the gap. The CDR3 runs to 14 residues. Germline V gives CDR1 SGHTS, CDR2 YDEGEE. CDR3 in amino acids: CASSLVHLQETQYF. The CDR3 DNA reads as TGTGCCAGCAGCTTGGTACACCTCCAAGAGACCCAGTACTTC.

V usage is TRBV30 and J usage is TRBJ2-5; D possibly corresponds to TRBD2 (5 bases). The CDR3 spans 11 residues. The V gene lost 5 bases and the J gene lost 7 bases, with 11 bases spanning the gap. Germline lookup yields CDR1 GTSNPN and CDR2 SVGIG (reference sequence). The CDR3 loop is CAWLEVGTQYF. CDR3 in DNA: TGTGCCTGGCTGGAGGTCGGGACCCAGTACTTC.

To note about this clone: The junction shows a germline mismatch at one end, possibly a read error. This rearrangement joins TRBV29-1 to TRBJ2-5; possible D gene TRBD1, 6 bases. There are 13 residues in the CDR3. Germline CDR1 and CDR2: SQVTM and ANQGSEA. DNA of the CDR3: TGCGGCGTTGTCCAGGGGTTGCAAGAGACCCAGTACTTC. Protein: CGVVQGLQETQYF.

The chain has TRBV9 and TRBJ2-3; 10 bases are a match to TRBD1. Germline CDR1 reads SGDLS; CDR2 reads YYNGEE. The CDR3 length is 17 residues. The ends lost 4 bases at V and 6 bases at J; junction bases unmatched: 14. CDR3 DNA sequence: TGTGCCAGCAGCTCCTTACCTGACAGGGGGCTGATGGATACGCAGTATTTT. Translation: CASSSLPDRGLMDTQYF. Full variable domain (outside the CDR3, taken from reference TRBV9 and TRBJ2-3): DSGVTQTPKHLITATGQRVTLRCSPRSGDLSVYWYQQSLDQGLQFLIQYYNGEERAKGNILERFSAQQFPDLHSELNLSSLELGDSALYFCASSSLPDRGLMDTQYFGPGTRLTVL.

The chain is built from TRBV2 and TRBJ2-5; D is possibly TRBD2 (7 bases). The V end was cut by 5 bases, the J end by 2 bases, with 15 bases between. Looked up from germline, CDR1 is SNHLY and CDR2 is FYNNEI. This CDR3 has 15 residues. As DNA, the CDR3 is TGTGCCAGCAGTCCGTGGGGGGGCCCTCAAGAGACCCAGTACTTC. It is translated as CASSPWGGPQETQYF.

Details on this clone: The sample holds other DNA sequences that translate to the same CDR3. This chain connects TRBV2 to TRBJ2-7; possibly TRBD1 for D (5 bases). Trimming took 4 bases from V and 3 from J, leaving 7 bases between them. This CDR3 is 12 amino acids long. Germline V lookup: CDR1 SNHLY, CDR2 FYNNEI. CDR3 loop: CASSGQFYEQYF. The CDR3 DNA reads as TGTGCCAGCAGTGGACAGTTCTACGAGCAGTACTTC.

A few counts support this clone. This chain joins TRBV5-8 and TRBJ1-4, with D maybe TRBD1 (5 bases). The length of the CDR3 is 15 residues. Germline loops: CDR1 SGHTS, CDR2 YDEGEE. V lost 6 bases and J lost 3, with 15 bases in between. This chain's CDR3 is CASKGFRAPNEKLFF. In DNA, the CDR3 is TGTGCCAGCAAGGGGTTCAGGGCGCCTAATGAAAAACTGTTTTTT.

The chain recombines TRBV27 with TRBJ2-6; 10 nucleotides agree with TRBD2. V lost 5 bases, J lost 4 bases, and 11 bases stayed unmatched. Germline CDR1 MNHEY, CDR2 SMNVEV (reference sequence). The CDR3 has 18 amino acids. Here the CDR3 DNA reads TGTGCCAGCAGTCTCAAAGCGGGGGGGCTGAGGGGGGCCAACGTCCTGACTTTC. Translating gives CASSLKAGGLRGANVLTF.

The rearrangement uses TRBV30 and TRBJ1-3, with D possibly matching TRBD1 (5 bases). Trimming cost V 2 bases and J 0 bases, with 11 bases left between them. The CDR3 consists of 15 residues. Germline CDR1 and CDR2: GTSNPN and SVGIG (reference sequence). The CDR3 spells CAWSRGGNSGNTIYF. The CDR3 DNA follows: TGTGCCTGGAGTAGGGGCGGGAACTCTGGAAACACCATATATTTT.